Listed here are 23 T cell receptor beta chains from one sample, sequenced in a study of T cells after yellow fever vaccination. TCRdb reanalysed the 5' RACE reads using MiXCR and keeps one entry per CDR3 protein. The sample carries about 400,000 distinct CDR3 sequences, approximately 5.7% recorded once. The sequencing used PBMCs, collected 5 days after the yellow fever booster vaccination. Receptor source: a man aged 25 to 45 who received the YFV17D yellow fever vaccine.

This clonotype was detected only a few times. This chain links TRBV19 with TRBJ2-1; D is ambiguous. The CDR3 loop spans 11 amino acids. Germline V gene lookup returns CDR1 LNHDA and CDR2 SQIVND (reference sequence). V was shortened by 5 bases and J by 9 bases, with 8 bases between the two germline ends. This CDR3 reads CASSYISEQFF. DNA of the CDR3: TGTGCCAGTAGTTACATAAGTGAGCAGTTCTTC.

The chain has TRBV3-1 and TRBJ2-5, with 7 bases matching TRBD1. V gave up 11 bases and J gave up 1 base; unmatched junction bases: 22. The germline V gene has CDR1 LGHDT and CDR2 YNNKEL (reference sequence). The CDR3 loop spans 18 amino acids. The CDR3 bases are TGTGCCTGTTGCCCCCCAACCAACAGGGCAGGGGGCCAAGAGACCCAGTACTTC. This codes for CACCPPTNRAGGQETQYF.

The J gene is TRBJ2-5, the V gene TRBV18, with D possibly TRBD1 on 5 matching bases. Germline CDR1 and CDR2: KGHSH and LQKENI. V was shortened by 3 bases and J by 5 bases, with 13 bases between the two germline ends. The CDR3 runs 14 residues. The CDR3 spells CASSPGPAGETQYF. The CDR3 coding sequence is TGTGCCAGCTCACCTGGCCCGGCAGGGGAGACCCAGTACTTC.

This chain uses TRBV5-1 with TRBJ2-2, with 9 bases aligning to TRBD2. The CDR3 extends over 15 amino acids. From germline, CDR1 is SGHRS and CDR2 YFSETQ. The trim removed 1 base at V and 6 bases at J, leaving 4 bases unmatched. This CDR3 is CASSLNSGSPGELFF. The CDR3 nucleotides read TGCGCCAGCAGCTTGAATAGCGGGAGCCCCGGGGAGCTGTTTTTT.

This clonotype was counted ten times or more. This sequence joins TRBV15 and TRBJ2-7; D gene uncertain. From germline, CDR1 is LNHNV and CDR2 YYDKDF (reference sequence). The V gene lost 3 bases and the J gene lost 2 bases, with 11 bases spanning the gap. The CDR3 has 14 residues. CDR3 coding DNA: TGTGCCACCAGCAGGGGATCGTCAACCTACGAGCAGTACTTC. This gives the protein CATSRGSSTYEQYF.

This clonotype has a handful of counts. V gene TRBV5-4 combines with J gene TRBJ1-2; D may be TRBD1 (5 bases). The CDR3 loop spans 13 amino acids. The V gene lost 6 bases and the J gene lost 10 bases, with 19 bases spanning the gap. Per germline, CDR1 SGHNT and CDR2 YYREEE (reference sequence). The CDR3 coding sequence is TGTGCCAGCACCAACGCGGGGGGGAACCACTACACCTTC. This encodes CASTNAGGNHYTF.

This chain joins TRBV7-2 and TRBJ2-5; 7 bases fit TRBD2. Germline CDR1 reads SGHTA; CDR2 reads FQGNSA. The junction had 6 bases not matched to a gene; V was cut back by 9 bases and J by 5 bases. There are 12 residues in the CDR3. The CDR3 region is CASSGGLETQYF. Written as DNA, the CDR3 is TGTGCCAGTTCCGGGGGGTTGGAGACCCAGTACTTC.

This clonotype was seen at least ten times. The rearrangement links TRBV30 to TRBJ2-1, with TRBD2 matching 12 bases. Germline trimming cut 1 base from V and 9 bases from J; bases unmatched to any gene: 10. The CDR3 is 16 amino acids. Germline V lookup: CDR1 GTSNPN, CDR2 SVGIG (reference sequence). CDR3 nucleotides: TGTGCCTGGAGTGATCCTAGCGGGAGGGCCTGGGGTGAGCAGTTCTTC. Protein: CAWSDPSGRAWGEQFF.

In its sample, this clonotype was seen a few times. The V and J genes are TRBV7-3 and TRBJ2-1; TRBD2 matches 14 bases. This CDR3 region has 17 residues. The germline V gene encodes CDR1 SGHTA and CDR2 FQGTGA. The ends lost 5 bases at V and 7 bases at J; junction bases unmatched: 10. The CDR3 loop reads CASSLLPTSGRVNEQFF. The DNA of the CDR3 is TGTGCCAGCAGCCTGCTGCCGACTAGCGGGAGGGTTAATGAGCAGTTCTTC.

This clonotype has a handful of counts. This sequence joins TRBV20-1 and TRBJ2-1; a possible D gene is TRBD2 (6 bases). Germline V gene data show CDR1 as DFQATT and CDR2 as SNEGSKA (reference sequence). V lost 5 bases to trimming and J lost 2 bases, with 16 bases between them. This CDR3 region has 15 residues. The CDR3 spells CSAGAVREAYNEQFF. CDR3 bases: TGCAGTGCTGGGGCGGTGCGGGAAGCCTACAATGAGCAGTTCTTC.

V gene TRBV6-1 combines with J gene TRBJ2-5; D remains ambiguous. Germline V lookup: CDR1 MNHNS, CDR2 SASEGT. Trimming took 6 bases from V and 5 from J, leaving 13 bases between them. The CDR3 length is 13 residues. CDR3: CASSALSRETQYF. The CDR3 DNA reads as TGTGCCAGCAGCGCCTTATCAAGGGAGACCCAGTACTTC.

This clonotype was seen a handful of times. The V gene is TRBV5-1, the J gene TRBJ2-1, with 13 bases lining up with TRBD2. Trimming at V came to 4 bases and at J to 8 bases, leaving 9 bases not matched to a gene. The CDR3 length is 16 residues. The germline CDR1 and CDR2 sequences are SGHRS and YFSETQ. The CDR3 DNA reads as TGCGCCAGCAGCCCTAGCGGGACTAGCGGGAAATATGAGCAGTTCTTC. This translates into CASSPSGTSGKYEQFF.

This clonotype was detected many times. This chain connects TRBV20-1 to TRBJ2-2; D may be TRBD2 (5 bases). Germline V gives CDR1 DFQATT, CDR2 SNEGSKA (reference sequence). This CDR3 region has 16 residues. The V and J ends lost 4 bases and 4 bases respectively, with 19 bases between them. The DNA for the CDR3 is TGCAGTGCTAAATCTGCGGGTCACAAGCCCACCGGGGAGCTGTTTTTT. Translation gives CSAKSAGHKPTGELFF.

This clonotype was seen repeatedly, ten times or more. The gene calls are TRBV27 and TRBJ2-7, with no clear D. This CDR3 spans 16 amino acids. V dropped 2 bases and J dropped 4 bases, with 18 bases sitting between them. The germline V gene encodes CDR1 MNHEY and CDR2 SMNVEV (reference sequence). CDR3 amino acids: CASSLRPAEDPYEQYF. CDR3 DNA sequence: TGTGCCAGCAGTTTACGGCCAGCAGAAGATCCTTACGAGCAGTACTTC.

The V call is TRBV11-3, the J call TRBJ2-1; 11 bases map to TRBD2. CDR3 size: 13 residues. Germline V gene sequence: CDR1 SGHNT, CDR2 YENEEA. With 9 bases clipped from V and 5 bases from J, the junction kept 3 bases outside the gene matches. The CDR3 region is CARGTSGDNEQFF. The CDR3 DNA follows: TGTGCCAGAGGGACTAGCGGTGACAATGAGCAGTTCTTC.

The table lists this clonotype with many counts. The chain recombines TRBV7-9 with TRBJ1-1; TRBD1 matches at 9 bases. The germline V gene encodes CDR1 SEHNR and CDR2 FQNEAQ (reference sequence). V trimming: 4 bases; J trimming: 5 bases; junction bases outside the gene matches: 8. The CDR3 totals 15 residues. As DNA, the CDR3 is TGTGCCAGCAGCTCCCGGGAACAGGGGGCTACTGAAGCTTTCTTT. This encodes CASSSREQGATEAFF.

In its sample, this clonotype was seen a few times. The V gene is TRBV20-1, the J gene TRBJ2-7, with 7 nucleotides matching TRBD2. Germline V gene lookup returns CDR1 DFQATT and CDR2 SNEGSKA (reference sequence). V was pared by 4 bases and J by 2 bases, with 2 bases of the junction left unmatched. This CDR3 has 12 residues. The CDR3 is CSATSGTYEQYF. The CDR3 DNA reads as TGCAGTGCTACGAGCGGGACCTACGAGCAGTACTTC.

The chain is built from TRBV7-9 and TRBJ2-1, with D possibly TRBD1 on 5 matching bases. The CDR3 is 11 amino acids. The ends were cut back, 3 bases at V and 12 bases at J, with 9 bases in the middle. Germline V CDR1 and CDR2: SEHNR, FQNEAQ (reference sequence). CDR3 in amino acids: CASSFDSWQFF. CDR3 DNA sequence: TGTGCCAGCAGCTTCGACAGCTGGCAGTTCTTC.

CDR3 sequence: CASSTPLAEAYNEQFF. The DNA for the CDR3 is TGTGCCAGCAGTACTCCGTTAGCGGAGGCCTACAATGAGCAGTTCTTC. The chain recombines TRBV6-2 or TRBV6-3 with TRBJ2-1, with TRBD2 as a possible D gene (6 bases). Germline CDR1 and CDR2: MNHEY and SVGEGT. V was trimmed by 5 bases and J by 2 bases, leaving 16 bases between them. This CDR3 spans 16 amino acids.

In its sample, this clonotype was seen many times. This sequence joins TRBV6-5 and TRBJ2-1, with 8 bases identical to TRBD2. Germline V CDR1 and CDR2: MNHEY, SVGAGI. The CDR3 contains 16 residues. V lost 0 bases to trimming and J lost 5 bases; unmatched junction nucleotides: 6. For the CDR3, the DNA is TGTGCCAGCAGTTACTCTCGCGGGAGGCTTGACAATGAGCAGTTCTTC. Translation: CASSYSRGRLDNEQFF.

In this sample, this clonotype turned up a few times. This rearrangement joins TRBV19 to TRBJ2-7; TRBD2 agrees at 7 bases. V trimming: 8 bases; J trimming: 2 bases; junction bases outside the gene matches: 9. The germline gives CDR1 LNHDA, CDR2 SQIVND (reference sequence). This CDR3 is built from 14 residues. The CDR3 DNA reads TGTGCCAGTTTTTATAGACTAGCAGCCTACGAGCAGTACTTC. Translated: CASFYRLAAYEQYF.

Comments on this clonotype: No conserved phenylalanine or tryptophan ends this CDR3, so it is likely a read error. The chain recombines TRBV20-1 with TRBJ2-7, with 8 nucleotides matching TRBD2. CDR3 length: 14 amino acids. The germline CDR1 and CDR2 sequences are DFQATT and SNEGSKA (reference sequence). V lost 5 bases, J lost 0 bases, and 6 bases stayed unmatched. The CDR3 here is CSAPLAGPSYEQYS. CDR3 DNA: TGCAGTGCTCCGCTAGCGGGCCCCTCCTACGAGCAGTACTCC.

This clonotype was counted between two and nine times. This chain connects TRBV19 to TRBJ2-2; tentative D call: TRBD1 (6 bases). CDR3 length: 16 amino acids. V dropped 3 bases and J dropped 6 bases, with 17 bases sitting between them. CDR1 is LNHDA, CDR2 SQIVND, per germline (reference sequence). CDR3 DNA: TGTGCCAGTAGTATCTTGGCAGGGGTGGGGTCCGGGGAGCTGTTTTTT. Protein product: CASSILAGVGSGELFF.